The 11 T cell receptor beta chains given below trace back to one sample, sequenced in a study of T cells in Graves' hyperthyroidism and ophthalmopathy. Amplified regions were TCR beta CDR3 sequences from RNA transcripts. The HTBI primer set served for first-round RT-PCR of the TCR CDR3. TCRdb re-called the multiplex PCR reads with MiXCR, one entry per CDR3 protein. Of 700,000 or so distinct CDR3 sequences detected, around 15% appear once; the ten largest clones hold around 7.7%. The sample comprised blood. The receptors come from a man aged 18-30 years with Graves' hyperthyroidism.

This clonotype was seen ten or more times. The gene calls are TRBV6-2 or TRBV6-3 and TRBJ2-3; TRBD2 aligns across 13 bases. V gave up 5 bases and J gave up 4 bases; unmatched junction bases: 18. Germline CDR1 is MNHEY and CDR2 is SVGEGT. The CDR3 is made up of 20 amino acids. The CDR3 sequence is CASSTRWGLAGNTLPDTQYF. In DNA, the CDR3 is TGTGCCAGCAGTACCCGTTGGGGACTAGCGGGAAACACCCTGCCAGATACGCAGTATTTT.

This clonotype was observed many times. The chain couples TRBV10-3 to TRBJ2-7; no firm D call. Trimming cost V 6 bases and J 8 bases, with 11 bases left between them. CDR1 and CDR2 (germline): ENHRY, SYGVKD. This CDR3 has 11 amino acids. The CDR3: CAIRTLSQQYF. CDR3 bases: TGTGCCATCAGAACCCTTTCACAGCAGTACTTC.

This clonotype was seen only a few times. This chain uses TRBV5-1 with TRBJ1-1; D possibly corresponds to TRBD1 (5 bases). Per the germline V gene, CDR1 is SGHRS and CDR2 is YFSETQ. The germline V and J ends were trimmed by 4 bases and 3 bases, with 13 bases remaining between them. CDR3 size: 14 residues. The CDR3 spells CASSLQGFDTEAFF. The CDR3 coding sequence is TGCGCCAGCAGCCTCCAGGGATTTGACACTGAAGCTTTCTTT.

Turning to this clonotype: A read error may account for a junction end that differs from germline. V is TRBV11-3 and J is TRBJ2-3; D unresolved. Germline lookup yields CDR1 SGHNT and CDR2 YENEEA. This CDR3 contains 15 residues. DNA for the CDR3: TGTACCAGCAGCTTAGGCCAGCCCCTCACAGATACGCAGTATTTT. Its protein product is CTSSLGQPLTDTQYF.

The table lists this clonotype with many counts. J is TRBJ1-2 and V is TRBV30; D unresolved. Germline values: CDR1 GTSNPN, CDR2 SVGIG (reference sequence). CDR3 length: 13 residues. Trimming cost V 0 bases and J 4 bases, with 9 bases left between them. The CDR3 nucleotides are TGTGCCTGGAGTGTAGCGGACGGCTATGGCTACACCTTC. This codes for CAWSVADGYGYTF. The full variable domain, its missing parts supplied by reference TRBV30 and TRBJ1-2, is SQTIHQWPATLVQPVGSPLSLECTVEGTSNPNLYWYRQAAGRGLQLLFYSVGIGQISSEVPQNLSASRPQDRQFILSSKKLLLSDSGFYLCAWSVADGYGYTFGSGTRLTVV.

The CDR3 region is CASSSGGKRDRGDTGELFF. The CDR3 DNA is TGTGCCAGCAGCTCGGGTGGCAAGCGGGACAGGGGGGACACCGGGGAGCTGTTTTTT. The chain has TRBV2 and TRBJ2-2, with 11 bases aligning to TRBD1. The V and J ends lost 6 bases and 3 bases, in that order; junction bases with no gene match: 15. This CDR3 comprises 19 residues. In germline, CDR1 is SNHLY, CDR2 FYNNEI. Full variable domain (outside the CDR3, taken from reference TRBV2 and TRBJ2-2): EPEVTQTPSHQVTQMGQEVILRCVPISNHLYFYWYRQILGQKVEFLVSFYNNEISEKSEIFDDQFSVERPDGSNFTLKIRSTKLEDSAMYFCASSSGGKRDRGDTGELFFGEGSRLTVL.

CDR3 bases: TGTGCCAGCAGCGCCTATCACAAGGCGGAGTACAATGAGCAGTTCTTC. As protein: CASSAYHKAEYNEQFF. This chain joins TRBV9 and TRBJ2-1; D unclear. The CDR3 sequence is 16 residues long. Deletions cut 3 bases from V and 4 bases from J, with 17 bases between. Germline assignment: CDR1 SGDLS and CDR2 YYNGEE. Supplemented by reference TRBV9 and TRBJ2-1, the full variable domain reads DSGVTQTPKHLITATGQRVTLRCSPRSGDLSVYWYQQSLDQGLQFLIQYYNGEERAKGNILERFSAQQFPDLHSELNLSSLELGDSALYFCASSAYHKAEYNEQFFGPGTRLTVL.

This clonotype was detected many times. The J gene is TRBJ1-5, the V gene TRBV12-3 or TRBV12-4; 9 positions agree with TRBD1. The length of the CDR3 is 18 residues. V was pared by 5 bases and J by 2 bases, with 13 bases of the junction left unmatched. DNA for the CDR3: TGTGCCAGCAGTCCACTACCGGGACAGGGCAGAGGCAATCAGCCCCAGCATTTT. Its translation is CASSPLPGQGRGNQPQHF.

This clonotype was counted at least ten times. This chain connects TRBV27 to TRBJ2-6; D is uncertain. Trimming took 6 bases from V and 3 from J, leaving 6 bases between them. This CDR3 is built from 13 residues. Germline V lookup: CDR1 MNHEY, CDR2 SMNVEV (reference sequence). DNA of the CDR3: TGTGCCAGCAGGGAAAGTGGGGCCAACGTCCTGACTTTC. Its protein is CASRESGANVLTF. Full variable domain (remainder filled in from reference TRBV27 and TRBJ2-6): EAQVTQNPRYLITVTGKKLTVTCSQNMNHEYMSWYRQDPGLGLRQIYYSMNVEVTDKGDVPEGYKVSRKEKRNFPLILESPSPNQTSLYFCASRESGANVLTFGAGSRLTVL.

The rearrangement uses TRBV14 and TRBJ2-1; 7 bases line up with TRBD2. Trimming removed 3 bases from V and 10 bases from J; junction bases left unmatched: 3. The germline V gene encodes CDR1 SGHDN and CDR2 FVKESK. The CDR3 totals 12 residues. The CDR3 spells CASSQAGEEQFF. The CDR3 nucleotides read TGTGCCAGCAGCCAGGCGGGGGAGGAGCAGTTCTTC. Full variable domain (missing parts from reference TRBV14 and TRBJ2-1): EAGVTQFPSHSVIEKGQTVTLRCDPISGHDNLYWYRRVMGKEIKFLLHFVKESKQDESGMPNNRFLAERTGGTYSTLKVQPAELEDSGVYFCASSQAGEEQFFGPGTRLTVL.

There are a few counts of this clonotype. This rearrangement joins TRBV7-9 to TRBJ2-3; the match to TRBD2 covers 10 bases. CDR3 length equals 16 residues. The germline V gene has CDR1 SEHNR and CDR2 FQNEAQ (reference sequence). V was clipped by 3 bases and J by 4 bases; unmatched bases: 7. The CDR3 loop reads CASSFTGLAGADTQYF. The CDR3 bases are TGTGCCAGCAGCTTTACTGGGCTAGCGGGAGCAGATACGCAGTATTTT.